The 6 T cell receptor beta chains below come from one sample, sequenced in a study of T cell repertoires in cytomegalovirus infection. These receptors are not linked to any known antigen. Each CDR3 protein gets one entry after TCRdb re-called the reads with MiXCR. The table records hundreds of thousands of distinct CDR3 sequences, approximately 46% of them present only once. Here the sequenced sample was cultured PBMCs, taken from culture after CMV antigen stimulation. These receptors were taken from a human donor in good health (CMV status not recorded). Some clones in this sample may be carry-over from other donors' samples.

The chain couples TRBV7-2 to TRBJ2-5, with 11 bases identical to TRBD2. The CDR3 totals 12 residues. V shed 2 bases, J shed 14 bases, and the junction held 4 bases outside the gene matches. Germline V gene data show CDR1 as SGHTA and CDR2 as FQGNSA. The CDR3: CASSLPGTSGYF. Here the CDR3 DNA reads TGTGCCAGCAGCTTACCCGGGACTAGCGGCTACTTC.

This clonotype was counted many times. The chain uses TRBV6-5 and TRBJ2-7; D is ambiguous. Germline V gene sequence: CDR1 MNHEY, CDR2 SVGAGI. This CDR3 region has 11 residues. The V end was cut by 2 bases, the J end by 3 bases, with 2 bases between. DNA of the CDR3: TGTGCCAGCAGTTACGACTACGAGCAGTACTTC. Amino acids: CASSYDYEQYF.

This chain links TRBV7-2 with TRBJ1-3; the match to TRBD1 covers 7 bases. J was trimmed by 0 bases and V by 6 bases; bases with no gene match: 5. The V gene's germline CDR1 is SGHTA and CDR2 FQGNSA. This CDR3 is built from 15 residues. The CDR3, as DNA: TGTGCCAGCAGTCGGGACAGCAACTCTGGAAACACCATATATTTT. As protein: CASSRDSNSGNTIYF. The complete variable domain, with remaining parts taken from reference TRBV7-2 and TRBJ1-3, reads GAGVSQSPSNKVTEKGKDVELRCDPISGHTALYWYRQSLGQGLEFLIYFQGNSAPDKSGLPSDRFSAERTGGSVSTLTIQRTQQEDSAVYLCASSRDSNSGNTIYFGEGSWLTVV.

The CDR3, as DNA: TGTGCCAGCTCACTTACGACCTGGGATGAGCAGTTCTTC. Amino acid sequence: CASSLTTWDEQFF. The rearrangement joins TRBV18 to TRBJ2-1; D call uncertain. In germline, CDR1 is KGHSH, CDR2 LQKENI. The CDR3 sequence is 13 residues long. V was clipped by 4 bases and J by 8 bases, with 12 bases between them.

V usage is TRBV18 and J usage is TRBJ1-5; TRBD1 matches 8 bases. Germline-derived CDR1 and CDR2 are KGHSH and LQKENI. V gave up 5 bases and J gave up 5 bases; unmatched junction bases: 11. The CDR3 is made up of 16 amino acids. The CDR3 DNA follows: TGTGCCAGCTCATTCTCGCAGGGGGCTTCGCATCAGCCCCAGCATTTT. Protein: CASSFSQGASHQPQHF.

CDR3 in amino acids: CASSFPGAVTNTEAFF. The CDR3 DNA reads as TGTGCCAGCAGCTTCCCAGGGGCGGTGACGAACACTGAAGCTTTCTTT. The J gene is TRBJ1-1, the V gene TRBV7-6; D is possibly TRBD1 (6 bases). With 3 bases removed from V and 1 base from J, the gap between germline ends came to 15 bases. Germline-derived CDR1 and CDR2 are SGHVS and FNYEAQ. This CDR3 region has 16 residues.